One TCR beta chain is described in this entry. What antigen it recognizes has not been identified. Base quality data are lacking; no much larger clone is found one base away. Genomic DNA was isolated from the sorted cells so that the TCRbeta CDR3 region could be sequenced. The immunoSEQ Assay was used to sequence the TCRbeta CDR3 regions. Drawn from immuneACCESS, this table holds only the in-frame rearrangements with V and J called that TCRdb kept. Clones are partly lost; checked studies trace under half to an unresolved V gene and leave the rest unexplained. The sample contains roughly 9,900 clones, 78% of them found a single time. The top ten hold about 19% of the sample. The data originate from a study of OX40 agonist ivuxolimab in advanced cancers. With regard to the full study: Ivuxolimab, which targeted the costimulatory receptor OX40 (CD134), was an agonistic, fully human IgG2 monoclonal antibody. Among the roughly 50 dose-escalation patients, roughly 20 had hepatocellular carcinoma, roughly 15 melanoma, 9 renal cell carcinoma and 9 head and neck cancer. In the dose-escalation cohort, 70% to 85% of patients were male, and the mean age was about 55 years, with a range of 23 to 79. The paper describes the monotherapy dose-escalation part (N of about 50 patients) of the phase I trial of ivuxolimab. Patients were allowed to have had prior anti-PD-1, anti-PD-L1 or anti-CTLA-4 therapy, and around 40% of the dose-escalation patients had previously received checkpoint inhibitors. Intravenous ivuxolimab was administered to patients every 2 weeks at six dose levels: 0.01, 0.1, 0.3, 1.5, 3 and 10 mg/kg. Partial responses were achieved by three dose-escalation patients, of whom one had hepatocellular carcinoma and two had cutaneous melanoma. The purpose of peripheral TCRbeta sequencing was to test whether ivuxolimab changed TCR sequence diversity and led to clonal T-cell expansion.

General findings and caveats noted by the study authors: Low levels of normalized T-cell clonal expansion were also seen in some nonresponding patients. At doses of 0.1 to 3.0 mg/kg, clonal expansion of both CD4+ and CD8+ blood T cells was observed from baseline to week 6. After ivuxolimab, more expanded clones were found on average in CD8+ T cells than in CD4+ T cells. Which antigens the clonally expanded peripheral T cells were specific for was not determined. In the 0.1-3.0 mg/kg groups, partial responders were among the patients with the lowest normalized peripheral clonal expansion, particularly in CD8+ T cells.

The trial excluded patients who had a history of autoimmune disease or were on systemic immunosuppression. Peripheral blood for TCR sequencing was collected from all dose cohorts at baseline, on cycle 4 day 1, and on cycle 7 day 1. The samples were drawn from a first-in-human, open-label, multicenter phase I dose-escalation trial of ivuxolimab. Adults with locally advanced or metastatic melanoma, renal cell carcinoma, hepatocellular carcinoma or head and neck squamous cell carcinoma were enrolled in the trial. Before TCR sequencing, CD4+ T cells and CD8+ T cells were sorted from peripheral blood as separate populations. The source material was CD4+ or CD8+ T cells sorted from blood, sampled in a trial of the OX40 agonist ivuxolimab. The TCR was taken from an adult with an advanced solid tumor such as melanoma, head and neck, liver or kidney cancer.

The CDR3 reads as follows: CASSLTGDNEQFF. In nucleotide form, the sequence is TGTGCCAGCAGCTTGACGGGAGACAATGAGCAGTTCTTC. This chain is built from TRBV7-6 and TRBJ2-1; the best D guess is TRBD2, with 6 bases matching. CDR1 and CDR2 are read off the germline V gene as SGHVS and FNYEAQ. V is clipped by 3 bases and J by 5 bases, and the sequence between their germline boundaries is 8 bases long. The CDR3 spans 13 residues, from the cysteine through the phenylalanine. Here the CDR3 DNA is all that survives: 39 bases in frame from base 1. Extended through the reference TRBV7-6 and TRBJ2-1 proteins, this CDR3 yields the full variable domain: GAGVSQSPRYKVTKRGQDVALRCDPISGHVSLYWYRQALGQGPEFLTYFNYEAQQDKSGLPNDRFSAERPEGSISTLTIQRTEQRDSAMYRCASSLTGDNEQFFGPGTRLTVL.